These 23 T cell receptor beta chains were all obtained from the same sample, sequenced in a study of shared clonotypes between healthy human individuals (dated by TCRdb to about 2020). The method behind the library was the immunoSEQ multiplex PCR assay. As stored in TCRdb, this immuneACCESS dataset retains in-frame rearrangements with V and J assigned. A fraction of the clones does not appear; measured against another copy, unresolved V genes explain less than half of the discrepancy, and the remainder lacks a known reason. The sample table shows some 2,500,000 clones, and under 95% are seen once. The ten largest clones take up about 0.36% of the sample. The sample was naive CD4+ T cells from PBMCs. What this sample's cell subset or site label stands for: CD45RA+ positively selected. These receptors were taken from a man younger than 35 in good health. Some clones in this sample may be carry-over from other donors' samples.

The chain has TRBV28 and TRBJ1-5; tentatively, D is TRBD1 (5 bases). Trimming took off 3 bases at V and 6 bases at J, with 15 bases between the two ends. CDR3 length: 15 residues. The germline V gene has CDR1 MDHEN and CDR2 SYDVKM. CDR3: CASSFGGLRGQPQHF. The CDR3 region has the DNA TGTGCCAGCAGTTTTGGGGGACTGAGGGGTCAGCCCCAGCATTTT.

This chain links TRBV7-2 with TRBJ2-7; tentative D call: TRBD2 (6 bases). The germline V gene has CDR1 SGHTA and CDR2 FQGNSA. The V end was cut by 2 bases, the J end by 0 bases, with 14 bases between. CDR3 size: 16 residues. CDR3 nucleotides: TGTGCCAGCAGCTTAAATAGGGGACTGAGCTCCTACGAGCAGTACTTC. The encoded protein is CASSLNRGLSSYEQYF.

This clone came up once. This chain uses TRBV11-2 with TRBJ2-6; no definite D call. The CDR3 consists of 17 residues. V lost 1 base and J lost 0, with 10 bases in between. Germline CDR1 and CDR2: SGHAT and FQNNGV. The chain's CDR3 is CASSLANPGSGANVLTF. The CDR3 region has the DNA TGTGCCAGCAGCTTAGCGAATCCAGGCTCTGGGGCCAACGTCCTGACTTTC.

The chain links TRBV6-5 to TRBJ1-2; D is ambiguous. Between the trimmed V and J ends, which lost 8 bases and 0 bases, there was a span of 13 bases. Per germline, CDR1 MNHEY and CDR2 SVGAGI. The CDR3 covers 14 residues. The CDR3 region has the DNA TGTGCCAGCTCACCGAACCGGGCTAACTATGGCTACACCTTC. Its translation is CASSPNRANYGYTF.

The chain recombines TRBV27 with TRBJ1-1; D is unclear. Germline V gene lookup returns CDR1 MNHEY and CDR2 SMNVEV (reference sequence). V lost 7 bases, J lost 7 bases, and 13 bases lay in between. This CDR3 comprises 12 residues. The CDR3 reads CASKPQSGEAFF. CDR3 DNA sequence: TGTGCCAGCAAGCCCCAAAGCGGTGAAGCTTTCTTT.

The rearrangement joins TRBV19 to TRBJ1-5; no clear D gene. The CDR3 has 13 amino acids. CDR1 is LNHDA and CDR2 is SQIVND in the germline V gene (reference sequence). V lost 8 bases and J 7 bases, leaving 15 bases between the germline ends. The CDR3 nucleotides are TGTGCCAGTGGGGAGGTGGGTTGGCAGCCCCAGCATTTT. Protein product: CASGEVGWQPQHF.

This clone came up a few times. The rearrangement uses TRBV9 and TRBJ1-1; 9 positions match TRBD1. Germline trimming cut 2 bases from V and 10 bases from J; bases unmatched to any gene: 6. Germline V CDR1 and CDR2: SGDLS, YYNGEE. The CDR3 length is 13 residues. The CDR3, as DNA: TGTGCCAGCAGCGTCCGGGACAGGGCAACAGCTTTCTTT. The encoded protein is CASSVRDRATAFF.

The chain has TRBV25-1 and TRBJ2-2, with D maybe TRBD2 (7 bases). The CDR3 has 16 amino acids. Between the trimmed V and J ends, which lost 6 bases and 3 bases, there was a span of 17 bases. Germline assignment: CDR1 MGHDK and CDR2 SYGVNS. The CDR3 DNA follows: TGTGCCAGCAGCCCCCGGGGGGCGCTGGACACCGGGGAGCTGTTTTTT. This sequence encodes CASSPRGALDTGELFF.

J is TRBJ2-7 and V is TRBV10-3, with 14 bases fitting TRBD2. The J segment lost 5 bases and the V segment lost 0 bases, leaving 6 bases of the junction unmatched. This CDR3 contains 17 residues. Germline lookup yields CDR1 ENHRY and CDR2 SYGVKD. The CDR3 region has the DNA TGTGCCATCAGTGAGTCGACCCGGACTAGCGGGAGGCACGAGCAGTACTTC. Its translation is CAISESTRTSGRHEQYF.

The CDR3 nucleotides are TGTGCCAGCAGCCCAGGGACTAGCGGGAGGAGCGAGCAGTACTTC. Translation: CASSPGTSGRSEQYF. The rearrangement uses TRBV7-3 and TRBJ2-7; 15 bases line up with TRBD2. The CDR3 runs to 15 residues. V shed 5 bases and J 6 bases; nucleotides not matched to a gene: 5. The germline V gene has CDR1 SGHTA and CDR2 FQGTGA. The variable domain in full, completed from reference TRBV7-3 and TRBJ2-7, reads GAGVSQTPSNKVTEKGKYVELRCDPISGHTALYWYRQSLGQGPEFLIYFQGTGAADDSGLPNDRFFAVRPEGSVSTLKIQRTERGDSAVYLCASSPGTSGRSEQYFGPGTRLTVT.

This chain uses TRBV27 with TRBJ2-7; D unresolved. The CDR3 runs 13 residues. Germline CDR1 is MNHEY and CDR2 is SMNVEV (reference sequence). V shed 2 bases and J shed 2 bases, with 7 bases lying between them. CDR3 residues: CASSLNGPYEQYF. CDR3 sequence (DNA): TGTGCCAGCAGTTTAAACGGACCCTACGAGCAGTACTTC.

This CDR3 reads CATAGGSHYGYTF. CDR3 coding DNA: TGTGCCACCGCCGGAGGGTCCCACTATGGCTACACCTTC. The chain uses TRBV28 and TRBJ1-2; no clear D gene. CDR1 is MDHEN, CDR2 SYDVKM, per germline. CDR3 size: 13 residues. The germline V and J ends were trimmed by 10 bases and 3 bases, with 15 bases remaining between them.

The CDR3 here is CAWSLRGFGDQPQHF. The CDR3 DNA follows: TGTGCCTGGAGCCTGAGGGGGTTTGGGGATCAGCCCCAGCATTTT. The rearrangement uses TRBV30 and TRBJ1-5, with D possibly TRBD1 on 6 matching bases. This CDR3 comprises 15 residues. V lost 3 bases to trimming and J lost 5 bases, with 17 bases between them. Germline CDR1 and CDR2: GTSNPN and SVGIG (reference sequence). Complete variable domain (other parts from reference TRBV30 and TRBJ1-5): SQTIHQWPATLVQPVGSPLSLECTVEGTSNPNLYWYRQAAGRGLQLLFYSVGIGQISSEVPQNLSASRPQDRQFILSSKKLLLSDSGFYLCAWSLRGFGDQPQHFGDGTRLSIL.

The gene calls are TRBV9 and TRBJ2-3; unclear D gene. CDR3 length: 13 amino acids. Deletions cut 4 bases from V and 1 base from J, with 7 bases between. In germline, CDR1 is SGDLS, CDR2 YYNGEE. Here the CDR3 reads CASSPIGTDTQYF. Written as DNA, the CDR3 is TGTGCCAGCAGCCCGATTGGCACAGATACGCAGTATTTT.

The V gene is TRBV15, the J gene TRBJ2-3; tentative D call: TRBD2 (6 bases). Trimming left V 4 bases short and J 4 bases short, with 9 bases between. CDR3 length equals 13 residues. Germline assignment: CDR1 LNHNV and CDR2 YYDKDF (reference sequence). CDR3 amino acids: CATSKGLADTQYF. The CDR3, as DNA: TGTGCCACCAGCAAGGGACTTGCAGATACGCAGTATTTT.

Of note for this clone: Because the CDR3's place on the DNA is in doubt, the DNA is left out and the CDR3 is given as listed by TCRdb. This same CDR3 is encoded by further DNA sequences in the sample. The V gene is TRBV19, the J gene TRBJ2-2; the D segment call TRBD2 is taken from the table without a DNA check. A total of 15 residues make up the CDR3, ends included. Germline V lookup: CDR1 LNHDA, CDR2 SQIVND (reference sequence). This CDR3 reads CASSILAGDTGELFF.

This sequence joins TRBV7-2 and TRBJ2-1; D is unresolved. There are 13 residues in the CDR3. Trimming removed 5 bases at V and 3 bases at J, with 8 bases between. Germline CDR1 is SGHTA and CDR2 is FQGNSA. The CDR3 is CASSVQHYNEQFF. CDR3 in DNA: TGTGCCAGCAGCGTCCAACACTACAATGAGCAGTTCTTC.

As regards this clone: Other DNA sequences in this sample translate to the same CDR3. This chain links TRBV6-5 with TRBJ2-7; TRBD2 matches at 7 bases. The CDR3 spans 15 residues. Losses at the gene ends were 5 bases for V and 0 bases for J; bases not matched to a gene: 7. The V gene's germline CDR1 is MNHEY and CDR2 SVGAGI. In DNA form, the CDR3 reads TGTGCCAGCAGTCTGGCGGGCGGGGGCTCCTACGAGCAGTACTTC. This codes for CASSLAGGGSYEQYF.

The chain's CDR3 is CASSGQISTDTQYF. CDR3 bases: TGTGCCAGCAGCGGACAAATTAGCACAGATACGCAGTATTTT. The chain has TRBV2 and TRBJ2-3, with D perhaps TRBD1 (5 bases). V was shortened by 6 bases and J by 0 bases, with 10 bases between the two germline ends. CDR1 SNHLY and CDR2 FYNNEI come from the germline V gene. The length of the CDR3 is 14 residues.

The chain joins TRBV4-1 to TRBJ1-5, with TRBD1 as a possible D gene (5 bases). The CDR3 covers 14 residues. The V and J ends lost 0 bases and 15 bases respectively, with 18 bases between them. Germline loops: CDR1 MGHRA, CDR2 YSYEKL. DNA of the CDR3: TGCGCCAGCAGCCAAGACCCGCTGGGGGGGTTACGGCATTTT. This codes for CASSQDPLGGLRHF.

The chain employs TRBV6-5 and TRBJ2-6; 8 positions match TRBD2. With V trimmed by 7 bases and J by 2 bases, 4 bases remained unmatched. The CDR3 runs 15 residues. Germline V gives CDR1 MNHEY, CDR2 SVGAGI. Here the CDR3 reads CASTTGGAGANVLTF. CDR3 nucleotide sequence: TGTGCCAGCACAACCGGGGGGGCTGGGGCCAACGTCCTGACTTTC.

The CDR3: CASSEERPWSEGPSYEQYF. The DNA of the CDR3 is TGCGCCAGCAGTGAGGAGCGCCCCTGGTCGGAGGGCCCCTCCTACGAGCAGTACTTC. The J gene is TRBJ2-7, the V gene TRBV10-1, with D maybe TRBD2 (6 bases). The length of the CDR3 is 19 residues. V lost 2 bases and J lost 0, with 23 bases in between. Germline CDR1 is WNHNN and CDR2 is SYGVQD (reference sequence).

With regard to this clone: Distinct nucleotide sequences in the sample also encode this CDR3. CDR3 sequence (DNA): TGTGCCAGCAGCTTAGATCCGGGTGATGAGCAGTTCTTC. It translates to CASSLDPGDEQFF. The chain has TRBV11-2 and TRBJ2-1; no reliable D call. The V and J ends lost 0 bases and 8 bases respectively, with 8 bases between them. Germline V CDR1 and CDR2: SGHAT, FQNNGV. The CDR3 has 13 amino acids.